The 14 T cell receptor beta chains below were found in one sample sequenced in a study of Ad26.COV2.S vaccination and SARS-CoV-2 variants. Produced via immunoSEQ multiplex PCR; TCRdb's table is partial and in-frame only. The sample has some 450,000 clones, 90% seen once. Treatment described: 15 to 20 received Ad26.COV2.S at low or high dose, single or two shots; 5 received placebo; per-sample allocation not given. All samples were drawn on day 63, counting from the first vaccine or placebo injection. The source material was peripheral blood, sampled in a trial of Ad26.COV2.S vaccine versus placebo. The receptors were sampled from a person between 18 and 60 years old who received the Ad26.COV2.S COVID-19 vaccine or a placebo.

The V call is TRBV28, the J call TRBJ2-7, with D perhaps TRBD2 (5 bases). Trimming pared 5 bases from V and 4 bases from J, leaving 24 bases between. Germline CDR1 and CDR2: MDHEN and SYDVKM. CDR3 length: 17 amino acids. The DNA for the CDR3 is TGTGCCAGCAGTCAGGTCCAACCGGGATCTAAGGGTTACGAGCAGTACTTC. It specifies CASSQVQPGSKGYEQYF.

V and J are TRBV5-4 and TRBJ2-2; 13 bases map to TRBD2. The germline V gene has CDR1 SGHNT and CDR2 YYREEE (reference sequence). V lost 0 bases to trimming and J lost 3 bases; unmatched junction nucleotides: 2. There are 17 residues in the CDR3. CDR3 protein: CASSLELAGGYTGELFF. CDR3 in DNA: TGTGCCAGCAGCTTGGAACTAGCGGGAGGGTACACCGGGGAGCTGTTTTTT. Supplemented by reference TRBV5-4 and TRBJ2-2, the full variable domain reads ETGVTQSPTHLIKTRGQQVTLRCSSQSGHNTVSWYQQALGQGPQFIFQYYREEENGRGNFPPRFSGLQFPNYSSELNVNALELDDSALYLCASSLELAGGYTGELFFGEGSRLTVL.

The chain links TRBV6-6 to TRBJ2-6; maybe TRBD1 (6 bases). Trimming left V 8 bases short and J 3 bases short, with 11 bases between. Germline CDR1 and CDR2: MNHNY and SVGAGI (reference sequence). The CDR3 length is 14 residues. CDR3 sequence reads: CASARGGGANVLTF. Here the CDR3 DNA reads TGTGCCAGCGCCAGGGGTGGTGGGGCCAACGTCCTGACTTTC.

This clone was seen a few times. The chain couples TRBV7-6 to TRBJ1-2; maybe TRBD1 (5 bases). Germline V gene sequence: CDR1 SGHVS, CDR2 FNYEAQ. The V end lost 1 base, the J end lost 8 bases, and 8 bases lay between the germline ends. This CDR3 is 12 amino acids long. Written as DNA, the CDR3 is TGTGCCAGCAGCTTAGGAGGGGACGGCTACACCTTC. Translation gives CASSLGGDGYTF.

The chain has TRBV6-5 and TRBJ1-5, with a weak D call TRBD1 (5 bases). V lost 4 bases and J lost 1, with 11 bases in between. In germline, CDR1 is MNHEY, CDR2 SVGAGI. CDR3 length: 15 residues. The CDR3 sequence: CASSWRGASNQPQHF. CDR3 DNA: TGTGCCAGCAGTTGGAGAGGGGCAAGCAATCAGCCCCAGCATTTT.

This sequence joins TRBV28 and TRBJ2-1; 7 bases line up with TRBD1. This CDR3 spans 15 amino acids. Germline CDR1 and CDR2: MDHEN and SYDVKM. The ends lost 6 bases at V and 6 bases at J; junction bases unmatched: 11. This CDR3 reads CASRPGTVGANEQFF. The CDR3 DNA sequence: TGTGCCAGCAGGCCTGGGACAGTGGGGGCCAATGAGCAGTTCTTC.

V usage is TRBV27 and J usage is TRBJ1-1, with 7 nucleotides matching TRBD1. Germline assignment: CDR1 MNHEY and CDR2 SMNVEV (reference sequence). The CDR3 length is 15 residues. V dropped 5 bases and J dropped 4; count of bases not matched to a gene: 10. Here the CDR3 reads CASSPREGAGTEAFF. The CDR3 DNA is TGTGCCAGCAGTCCCAGGGAGGGGGCGGGCACTGAAGCTTTCTTT.

The genes are TRBV21-1 and TRBJ2-3. TRBV21-1 is flagged as a pseudogene. This CDR3 is built from 15 residues. In DNA, the CDR3 is TGTGCCAGCAGCAAAAAAGGGGGGTTGACAGATACGCAGTATTTT. Its protein is CASSKKGGLTDTQYF.

The V call is TRBV7-3, the J call TRBJ2-3; D may be TRBD2 (5 bases). The length of the CDR3 is 15 residues. Trimming removed 7 bases at V and 6 bases at J, with 20 bases between. The V gene's germline CDR1 is SGHTA and CDR2 FQGTGA. CDR3 in amino acids: CASTLTGSGGDTQYF. The CDR3 region has the DNA TGTGCCAGCACCCTTACCGGCTCGGGCGGGGATACGCAGTATTTT.

CDR3 region: CASSLDQETQYF. CDR3 in DNA: TGTGCCAGCAGCTTAGATCAAGAGACCCAGTACTTC. This chain connects TRBV11-3 to TRBJ2-5; no reliable D call. The germline V and J ends were trimmed by 0 bases and 2 bases, with 1 base remaining between them. Germline values: CDR1 SGHNT, CDR2 YENEEA. The CDR3 extends over 12 amino acids.

The table lists this clone with a count of one. The chain is built from TRBV6-6 and TRBJ2-1, with D perhaps matching TRBD2 (5 bases). Trimming removed 6 bases from V and 7 bases from J, with 7 bases in between. The germline gives CDR1 MNHNY, CDR2 SVGAGI (reference sequence). The CDR3 has 11 residues. The CDR3 is CASSPGNEQFF. In DNA, the CDR3 is TGTGCCAGCAGCCCGGGGAATGAGCAGTTCTTC.

V gene TRBV4-3 combines with J gene TRBJ2-5; TRBD1 aligns across 7 bases. Germline assignment: CDR1 LGHNA and CDR2 YSLEER. The J segment lost 2 bases and the V segment lost 3 bases, leaving 6 bases of the junction unmatched. CDR3 length equals 15 residues. CDR3 DNA: TGCGCCAGCAGCCAGCAAGGGACAGTACAAGAGACCCAGTACTTC. The encoded protein is CASSQQGTVQETQYF.

This chain uses TRBV27 with TRBJ1-4; 8 bases agree with TRBD1. The V and J ends lost 5 bases and 0 bases, in that order; junction bases with no gene match: 11. Germline V gene sequence: CDR1 MNHEY, CDR2 SMNVEV (reference sequence). The CDR3 runs to 18 residues. Here the CDR3 reads CASSQSPGTGATNEKLFF. Written as DNA, the CDR3 is TGTGCCAGCAGTCAATCCCCCGGGACAGGTGCAACTAATGAAAAACTGTTTTTT.

This chain connects TRBV7-9 to TRBJ2-4; 8 bases fit TRBD1. CDR1 is SEHNR, CDR2 FQNEAQ, per germline (reference sequence). The CDR3 runs to 12 residues. Germline trimming cut 5 bases from V and 11 bases from J; bases unmatched to any gene: 5. The CDR3 protein is CASSLNRGFQYF. The CDR3 nucleotides read TGTGCCAGCAGCCTAAACAGGGGGTTTCAGTACTTC.